This TCR beta chain was recorded in a study of T cell responses to AZD1222 COVID-19 vaccine. General study findings and limits: Only after the peak T cell response were repertoires sampled. Unmutated variant regions are reportedly targeted by nearly half of spike-specific TCRs.

Generated by immunoSEQ multiplex PCR, the TCRdb table keeps only in-frame clones and is missing some. The sample has about 140,000 clones, about 92% seen once. The table lists this clone with a few counts. Its antigen is undetermined. Germline CDR1 is GTSNPN and CDR2 is SVGIG (reference sequence). This CDR3 has 13 amino acids. The V and J ends lost 4 bases and 3 bases respectively, with 12 bases between them. The chain carries TRBV30 and TRBJ1-2; D is undetermined. The receptor comes from an adult in good health. The sequencing here drew on peripheral blood, taken on day 0 of MenACWY control vaccination. DNA for the CDR3: TGTGCCTGGACCGCAATGGGGTACTATGGCTACACCTTC. This gives the protein CAWTAMGYYGYTF.